Reported below is one TCR beta chain. Here immunoSEQ multiplex PCR was the method, and the copy in TCRdb shows in-frame clones only, minus some. The data contain roughly 72,000 clones, 88% of them singletons. This entry belongs to a study of blood T cell repertoires in COVID-19. V was shortened by 2 bases and J by 3 bases, with 15 bases between the two germline ends. The length of the CDR3 is 16 residues. Germline CDR1 and CDR2: ENHRY and SYGVKD. Source material: peripheral blood. V gene TRBV10-3 combines with J gene TRBJ2-3, with D perhaps matching TRBD2 (5 bases). This sequence originates from a human donor in a cohort sampled during active COVID-19. The CDR3 bases are TGTGCCATCAGTGAGCGTTTACTAGGTGGGACAGATACGCAGTATTTT. Amino acids: CAISERLLGGTDTQYF.